Listed below are T cell receptor beta chains from one sample, sequenced in a study of PD-L1 blockade in urothelial cancer. The repertoire was sequenced with immunoSEQ multiplex PCR; TCRdb's copy has only in-frame clones and lacks some. The top ten clones hold roughly 2.9% of a sample with roughly 63,000 clones, around 81% of them seen once. Material: PBMCs, obtained around atezolizumab (anti-PD-L1) treatment. All receptors come from a man aged 65 to 79 with urothelial cancer. Each CDR3 is given with its conserved first and last residue. A D gene is named only where the DNA matches it firmly. The size of a clone is reported for some rows only, either as once, few or many, or as a class for expanded clones.

V: TRBV27
size: once
J: TRBJ1-1
D: NA
DNA: TGTGCCAGCAGTGTAACAGGGAGCACTGAAGCTTTCTTT
CDR3: CASSVTGSTEAFF

V: TRBV5-1
size: NA
J: TRBJ2-7
D: TRBD1
DNA: TGCGCCAGCAGCCTCACAGGGGAGAACGAGCAGTACTTC
CDR3: CASSLTGENEQYF

V: TRBV5-5
size: NA
J: TRBJ1-2
D: TRBD1
DNA: TGTGCCAGCAGCAGGTCTGGACAGGGTCGTAGCTACACCTTC
CDR3: CASSRSGQGRSYTF

V: TRBV5-1
size: NA
J: TRBJ2-7
D: NA
DNA: TGCGCCAGCAGCTTGGACGGGAGCGGGTATTACGAGCAGTACTTC
CDR3: CASSLDGSGYYEQYF

V: TRBV29-1
size: once
J: TRBJ2-3
D: NA
DNA: TGCAGCGTTAACTGGGGGCAACTGTCAACAGATACGCAGTATTTT
CDR3: CSVNWGQLSTDTQYF

V: TRBV30
size: NA
J: TRBJ1-4
D: TRBD1
DNA: TGTGCCTGGAGCGGGAGGACAGGGGGGAGTGAAAAACTGTTTTTT
CDR3: CAWSGRTGGSEKLFF

V: TRBV10-2
size: NA
J: TRBJ2-1
D: NA
DNA: TGCGCCAGCAGTGAGTTGTTATTTCGGGATGAGCAGTTCTTC
CDR3: CASSELLFRDEQFF

V: TRBV29-1
size: NA
J: TRBJ2-1
D: TRBD2
DNA: TGCAGCGGGCTGGTTGTAGCGGGCCACAATGAGCAGTTCTTC
CDR3: CSGLVVAGHNEQFF

V: TRBV5-4
size: NA
J: TRBJ2-2
D: TRBD2
DNA: TGTGCCAGCAGCTTGGGACGGACTAGCGCCGGGGAGCTGTTTTTT
CDR3: CASSLGRTSAGELFF

V: TRBV5-6
size: NA
J: TRBJ1-4
D: NA
DNA: TGTGCCAGCAGTTCCCAGGGTCCTAGTGAAAAACTGTTTTTT
CDR3: CASSSQGPSEKLFF

V: TRBV30
size: NA
J: TRBJ1-1
D: TRBD1
DNA: TGTGCCTGGACAGGGGGCCTTATGACAGCTTTCTTT
CDR3: CAWTGGLMTAFF

V: TRBV25-1
size: NA
J: TRBJ2-1
D: TRBD2
DNA: TGTGCCAGCACCCCTAGCGGGTCATTCTACAATGAGCAGTTCTTC
CDR3: CASTPSGSFYNEQFF

V: TRBV4-2
size: NA
J: TRBJ2-5
D: NA
DNA: TGTGCCAGCAGCCAAGGGCAGGCCGACGAAGAGACCCAGTACTTC
CDR3: CASSQGQADEETQYF

V: TRBV28
size: NA
J: TRBJ2-3
D: NA
DNA: TGTGCCAGCAGTTTGGCTGCCCCCACGCAGTATTTT
CDR3: CASSLAAPTQYF

V: TRBV14
size: few
J: TRBJ2-5
D: NA
DNA: TGTGCCAGCAGCCAAGGAGTAAGACGGGTGACCCAGTACTTC
CDR3: CASSQGVRRVTQYF

V: TRBV5-6
size: NA
J: TRBJ2-7
D: NA
DNA: TGTGCCAGCGCGAAATCACGGAGCTCCTACGAGCAGTACTTC
CDR3: CASAKSRSSYEQYF

V: TRBV10-2
size: NA
J: TRBJ1-6
D: NA
DNA: TGCGCCAGCAGTGCGGGGGGCAGTTCACCCCTCCACTTT
CDR3: CASSAGGSSPLHF

V: TRBV9
size: NA
J: TRBJ2-2
D: TRBD2
DNA: TGTGCCAGCAGCGCGACTAGCGGGAGGCCTCCGGGGGAGCTGTTTTTT
CDR3: CASSATSGRPPGELFF

V: TRBV27
size: NA
J: TRBJ2-1
D: TRBD2
DNA: TGTGCCGGCCCGACTAGCGGGAGTAGGAATGAGCAGTTCTTC
CDR3: CAGPTSGSRNEQFF

V: TRBV19
size: NA
J: TRBJ2-1
D: NA
DNA: TGTGCCAGTACATATAGGGCGGACGCCCGGGGTGATGAGCAGTTCTTC
CDR3: CASTYRADARGDEQFF

V: TRBV29-1
size: once
J: TRBJ1-1
D: TRBD1
DNA: TGCAGCGAGACGAAAGGGGGCGGCACTGAAGCTTTCTTT
CDR3: CSETKGGGTEAFF

V: TRBV19
size: once
J: TRBJ2-1
D: NA
DNA: TGTGCCAGTAGTAAAGGTGGGTTCCCGGGGAGGAATGAGCAGTTCTTC
CDR3: CASSKGGFPGRNEQFF

V: TRBV5-1
size: once
J: TRBJ2-7
D: TRBD2
DNA: TGCGCCAGCAGCGCGGGGGGGACTAGCGGATCCTACGAGCAGTACTTC
CDR3: CASSAGGTSGSYEQYF

V: TRBV7-6
size: NA
J: TRBJ1-2
D: TRBD1
DNA: TGTGCCAGCAGCCCAAAACCCCGGGACAGTAAAAACTATGGCTACACCTTC
CDR3: CASSPKPRDSKNYGYTF

V: TRBV7-2
size: NA
J: TRBJ1-4
D: NA
DNA: TGTGCCAGCAGCTTACGGGGGGCCCTTAATGAAAAACTGTTTTTT
CDR3: CASSLRGALNEKLFF

V: TRBV9
size: NA
J: TRBJ2-2
D: TRBD1
DNA: TGTGCCAGCAGCGAATACAGGGGAGAGGACACCGGGGAGCTGTTTTTT
CDR3: CASSEYRGEDTGELFF

V: TRBV7-8
size: NA
J: TRBJ2-1
D: TRBD2
DNA: TGTGCCAGCAGCTTGACTAGCGGGAGAGGCAATGAGCAGTTCTTC
CDR3: CASSLTSGRGNEQFF

V: TRBV4-2
size: NA
J: TRBJ2-7
D: NA
DNA: TGTGCCAGCAGCTTGAGGGAACTCGCGCCCTACGAGCAGTACTTC
CDR3: CASSLRELAPYEQYF

V: TRBV28
size: NA
J: TRBJ2-5
D: TRBD2
DNA: TGTGCCAGCAGTCCAACTAGCGGGAGCGTTGAGACCCAGTACTTC
CDR3: CASSPTSGSVETQYF

V: TRBV27
size: NA
J: TRBJ2-1
D: TRBD1
DNA: TGTGCCAGCAGTTCTCGACAGGGGGGCCAGAATGAGCAGTTCTTC
CDR3: CASSSRQGGQNEQFF

V: TRBV5-1
size: few
J: TRBJ2-7
D: NA
DNA: TGCGCCAGCAGCTTACAGATATTCGCCTACGAGCAGTACTTC
CDR3: CASSLQIFAYEQYF

V: TRBV9
size: NA
J: TRBJ2-5
D: NA
DNA: TGTGCCAGCAGCGTAGGACTCCAAGAGACCCAGTACTTC
CDR3: CASSVGLQETQYF

V: TRBV19
size: NA
J: TRBJ1-1
D: NA
DNA: TGTGCCAGTGAAGCCATGTCCCGCACTGAAGCTTTCTTT
CDR3: CASEAMSRTEAFF

V: TRBV7-2
size: NA
J: TRBJ2-3
D: NA
DNA: TGTGCCAGCAGCTCACTTAAGGATACGCAGTATTTT
CDR3: CASSSLKDTQYF

V: TRBV10-3
size: NA
J: TRBJ1-1
D: NA
DNA: TGTGCCATCAGTCTACAGGGAAGAGACACTGAAGCTTTCTTT
CDR3: CAISLQGRDTEAFF

V: TRBV18
size: NA
J: TRBJ1-5
D: NA
DNA: TGTGCCAGCTCACGACAGGACAATCAGCCCCAGCATTTT
CDR3: CASSRQDNQPQHF

V: TRBV7-2
size: NA
J: TRBJ2-1
D: TRBD2
DNA: TGTGCCAGCAGCTTTATGGGACTAGAGCAGTTCTTC
CDR3: CASSFMGLEQFF

V: TRBV10-3
size: NA
J: TRBJ1-2
D: NA
DNA: TGTGCCATCTGGGCAACGACACGATCTAACTATGGCTACACCTTC
CDR3: CAIWATTRSNYGYTF

V: TRBV6-1
size: NA
J: TRBJ2-7
D: NA
DNA: TGTGCCAGCAGTGAAAGTACGGGCTACGAGCAGTACTTC
CDR3: CASSESTGYEQYF

V: TRBV5-1
size: NA
J: TRBJ2-7
D: NA
DNA: TGCGCCAGCAGCCCTAATCGTGAGGTTTTCCCCTACGAGCAGTACTTC
CDR3: CASSPNREVFPYEQYF

V: TRBV6-6
size: once
J: TRBJ2-1
D: TRBD2
DNA: TGTGCCAGCTCTCCTCCCCGCGGGAGGACCAACAATGAGCAGTTCTTC
CDR3: CASSPPRGRTNNEQFF

V: TRBV27
size: NA
J: TRBJ1-3
D: NA
DNA: TGTGCCAGCAGTAATCAGGGCCCGGGAAACACCATATATTTT
CDR3: CASSNQGPGNTIYF

V: TRBV27
size: few
J: TRBJ2-7
D: TRBD2
DNA: TGTGCCAGCAGCCGAACAGGCAGCGGGGGCTACGAGCAGTACTTC
CDR3: CASSRTGSGGYEQYF

V: TRBV18
size: NA
J: TRBJ2-7
D: TRBD2
DNA: TGTGCCAGCTCACCAAGGCTAGCGGGCCCCTCCTACGAGCAGTACTTC
CDR3: CASSPRLAGPSYEQYF

V: TRBV19
size: NA
J: TRBJ1-1
D: TRBD1
DNA: TGTGCCAGTCGACAGGGATCCATGAACACTGAAGCTTTCTTT
CDR3: CASRQGSMNTEAFF

V: TRBV10-3
size: NA
J: TRBJ2-2
D: TRBD2
DNA: TGTGCCATTTCCCCTCTTAGCGGGAGGGGTACCGGGGAGCTGTTTTTT
CDR3: CAISPLSGRGTGELFF